This T cell receptor (beta chain) comes out of a study of blood T cell repertoires in COVID-19. In the study overall: Sites across the United States, Italy and Spain contributed samples from acute and convalescent COVID-19. The cDNA or gDNA used as material had been derived from T cells, B-cell-depleted T cells, or PBMCs.

In Seattle, patients joined the study during active infection and were tracked longitudinally. In the source study's methods: Amplification of reference gene primers was used by the study to estimate nucleated cell counts. The repertoire was sequenced with immunoSEQ multiplex PCR; TCRdb's copy has only in-frame clones and lacks some. Clone size and the V and J calls come from that table; the DNA yielded D and trimming. This table has some 200,000 clones, over 80% appearing once. Per germline, CDR1 MNHEY and CDR2 SVGAGI. The CDR3 extends over 15 amino acids. V shed 6 bases, J shed 4 bases, and the junction held 9 bases outside the gene matches.

The receptor comes from a woman in her 30s with COVID-19, enrolled during active disease. The sample consisted of peripheral blood. V gene TRBV6-5 combines with J gene TRBJ1-5, with 7 bases fitting TRBD1. The CDR3, as DNA: TGTGCCAGCAGCATAGACAGGGATCGGAATCAGCCCCAGCATTTT. It codes for CASSIDRDRNQPQHF.